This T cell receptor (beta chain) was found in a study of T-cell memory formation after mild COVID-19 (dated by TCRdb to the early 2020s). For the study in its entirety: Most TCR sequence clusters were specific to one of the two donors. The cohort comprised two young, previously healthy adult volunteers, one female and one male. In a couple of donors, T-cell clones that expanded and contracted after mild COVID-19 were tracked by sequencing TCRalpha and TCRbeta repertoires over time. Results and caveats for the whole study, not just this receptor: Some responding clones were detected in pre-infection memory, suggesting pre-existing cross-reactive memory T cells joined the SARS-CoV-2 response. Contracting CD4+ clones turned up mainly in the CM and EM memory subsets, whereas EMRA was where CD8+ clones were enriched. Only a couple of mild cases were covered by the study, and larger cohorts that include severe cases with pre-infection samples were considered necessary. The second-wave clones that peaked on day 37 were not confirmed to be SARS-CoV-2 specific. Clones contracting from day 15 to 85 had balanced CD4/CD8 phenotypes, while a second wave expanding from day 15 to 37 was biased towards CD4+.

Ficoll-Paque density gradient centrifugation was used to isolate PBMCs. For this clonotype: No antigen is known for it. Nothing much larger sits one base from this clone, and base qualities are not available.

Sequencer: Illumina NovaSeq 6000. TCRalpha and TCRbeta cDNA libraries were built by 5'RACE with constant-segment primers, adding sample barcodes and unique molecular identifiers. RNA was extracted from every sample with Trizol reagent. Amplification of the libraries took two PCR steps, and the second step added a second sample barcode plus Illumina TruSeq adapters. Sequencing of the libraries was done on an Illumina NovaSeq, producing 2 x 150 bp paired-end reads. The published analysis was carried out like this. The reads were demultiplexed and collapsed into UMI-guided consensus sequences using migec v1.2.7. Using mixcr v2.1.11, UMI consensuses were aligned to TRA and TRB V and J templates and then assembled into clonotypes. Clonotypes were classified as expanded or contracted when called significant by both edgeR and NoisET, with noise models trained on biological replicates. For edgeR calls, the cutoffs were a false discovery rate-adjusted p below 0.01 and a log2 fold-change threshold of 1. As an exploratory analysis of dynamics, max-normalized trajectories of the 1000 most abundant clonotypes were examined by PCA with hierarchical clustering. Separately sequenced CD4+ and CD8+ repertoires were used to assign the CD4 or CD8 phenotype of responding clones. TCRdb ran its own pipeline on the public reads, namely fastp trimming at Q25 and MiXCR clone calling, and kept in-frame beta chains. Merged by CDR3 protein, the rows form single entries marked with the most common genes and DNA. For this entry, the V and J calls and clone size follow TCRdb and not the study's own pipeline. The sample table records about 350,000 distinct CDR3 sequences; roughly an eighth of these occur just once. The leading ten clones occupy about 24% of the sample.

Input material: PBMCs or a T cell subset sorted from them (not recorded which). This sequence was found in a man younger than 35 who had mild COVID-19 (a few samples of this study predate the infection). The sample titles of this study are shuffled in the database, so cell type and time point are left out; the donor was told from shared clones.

The sequenced DNA is TGTGCCAGCAGTTACCTCAGGGGGATCGCCTACGAGCAGTACTTC. This gives the protein CASSYLRGIAYEQYF. The chain couples TRBV6-5 to TRBJ2-7; 7 bases in the junction line up with TRBD1. V is trimmed back by 2 bases and J by 2 bases, and the junction contains 6 bases that no gene match accounts for. The CDR3 measures 15 amino acids from cysteine to phenylalanine. Only CDR3 DNA is held: 45 bases, read in frame from base 1. Looking up the germline V gene yields CDR1 MNHEY and CDR2 SVGAGI.